The 26 T cell receptor beta chains listed next were all sequenced from one sample in a study of shared clonotypes between healthy human individuals. The method was immunoSEQ multiplex PCR; TCRdb's version includes in-frame clones alone and lacks a portion of them. The sample comprises about 1.1 million clones, around 78% of which are singletons, and about 0.52% rests with the top ten. Sequencing input: memory CD4+ T cells from PBMCs. Subset: CD45RA-negative fraction. These TCRs come from a man aged 18 to 29 in good health. Some clones in this sample may be carry-over from other donors' samples.

The chain joins TRBV5-1 to TRBJ2-1; 7 bases align to TRBD1. This CDR3 is built from 19 residues. Per the germline V gene, CDR1 is SGHRS and CDR2 is YFSETQ. Trimming at V came to 3 bases and at J to 10 bases, leaving 25 bases not matched to a gene. The CDR3 spells CASSSTAETGDRGYGEQFF. The CDR3 coding sequence is TGCGCCAGCAGCTCTACCGCCGAAACAGGGGATAGGGGCTATGGCGAGCAGTTCTTC.

The chain carries TRBV7-8 and TRBJ1-2; 10 bases map to TRBD1. Per the germline V gene, CDR1 is SGHVS and CDR2 is FQNEAQ. CDR3 length: 16 residues. V lost 5 bases to trimming and J lost 4 bases; unmatched junction nucleotides: 10. This CDR3 is CASSPYPGQGSYGYTF. The CDR3 DNA reads TGTGCCAGCAGCCCCTATCCGGGACAGGGGAGCTATGGCTACACCTTC. Filled out from reference TRBV7-8 and TRBJ1-2, the complete variable domain reads GAGVSQSPRYKVAKRGQDVALRCDPISGHVSLFWYQQALGQGPEFLTYFQNEAQLDKSGLPSDRFFAERPEGSVSTLKIQRTQQEDSAVYLCASSPYPGQGSYGYTFGSGTRLTVV.

The chain employs TRBV10-3 and TRBJ1-2; D uncertain. The CDR3 extends over 13 amino acids. The germline CDR1 and CDR2 sequences are ENHRY and SYGVKD. V lost 6 bases and J lost 0, with 8 bases in between. This chain's CDR3 is CAIRVPSNYGYTF. The CDR3 nucleotides read TGTGCCATCAGGGTCCCTTCTAACTATGGCTACACCTTC.

This chain uses TRBV6-6 with TRBJ1-1; a possible D gene is TRBD1 (5 bases). Trimming removed 7 bases from V and 1 base from J, with 13 bases in between. The CDR3 has 14 amino acids. Germline CDR1 and CDR2: MNHNY and SVGAGI (reference sequence). Here the CDR3 reads CASTTRQPNTEAFF. The CDR3 bases are TGTGCCAGCACAACTCGACAGCCGAACACTGAAGCTTTCTTT.

This clone has a handful of counts. V is TRBV10-3 and J is TRBJ2-2, with D maybe TRBD2 (5 bases). The germline gives CDR1 ENHRY, CDR2 SYGVKD. This CDR3 has 15 amino acids. Trimming removed 6 bases from V and 4 bases from J, with 15 bases in between. Here the CDR3 DNA reads TGTGCCATCAGCGGAATTAGCGTCGGCACCGGGGAGCTGTTTTTT. Residues: CAISGISVGTGELFF.

This chain joins TRBV7-3 and TRBJ2-7; 14 nucleotides match TRBD2. Germline-derived CDR1 and CDR2 are SGHTA and FQGTGA. V shed 5 bases, J shed 5 bases, and the junction held 5 bases outside the gene matches. The length of the CDR3 is 15 residues. The CDR3 loop is CASSLGTSGSDEQYF. The CDR3 DNA sequence: TGTGCCAGCAGCCTAGGGACTAGCGGGAGCGACGAGCAGTACTTC.

This rearrangement joins TRBV28 to TRBJ2-2, with D maybe TRBD2 (6 bases). The CDR3 consists of 15 residues. The germline gives CDR1 MDHEN, CDR2 SYDVKM. Trimming removed 8 bases at V and 7 bases at J, with 20 bases between. The CDR3 loop reads CASGRGTVGDGELFF. The DNA of the CDR3 is TGTGCCAGCGGCCGGGGGACGGTGGGGGACGGGGAGCTGTTTTTT.

V usage is TRBV5-6 and J usage is TRBJ2-7; TRBD2 matches 10 bases. Unmatched junction bases numbered 8, after V lost 4 bases and J lost 7 bases. The germline CDR1 and CDR2 sequences are SGHDT and YYEEEE. The CDR3 consists of 14 residues. The CDR3 bases are TGTGCCAGCAGCGCGGGACTAGCGCTGGGGGAGCAGTACTTC. It codes for CASSAGLALGEQYF.

This sequence joins TRBV4-1 and TRBJ2-5, with 8 bases aligning to TRBD2. Germline loops: CDR1 MGHRA, CDR2 YSYEKL. The V gene end was trimmed by 3 bases and the J gene end by 3 bases; junction bases not matched to a gene: 9. This CDR3 has 16 residues. The CDR3 DNA reads as TGCGCCAGCAGCCAGATCGGTGGTAGCGGGAAAGAGACCCAGTACTTC. Protein product: CASSQIGGSGKETQYF.

This clone was observed a handful of times. The CDR3 nucleotides are TGTGCCAGCGCTTCGGGAGCTAATGAAAAACTGTTTTTT. Translated: CASASGANEKLFF. The V call is TRBV7-3, the J call TRBJ1-4; no definite D call. Germline CDR1 SGHTA, CDR2 FQGTGA. The CDR3 consists of 13 residues. V was shortened by 8 bases and J by 3 bases, with 10 bases between the two germline ends.

This clone has only a few counts. The rearrangement joins TRBV2 to TRBJ2-1; D is ambiguous. Deletions cut 11 bases from V and 6 bases from J, with 20 bases between. The germline CDR1 and CDR2 sequences are SNHLY and FYNNEI. This CDR3 is 14 amino acids long. The CDR3: CASYRASLVNEQFF. Here the CDR3 DNA reads TGTGCCTCCTACCGGGCTTCCCTGGTCAATGAGCAGTTCTTC.

The sample holds many counts of this clone. V gene TRBV2 combines with J gene TRBJ2-7; possibly TRBD2 for D (6 bases). V gave up 10 bases and J gave up 2 bases, with 15 bases separating them. Per the germline V gene, CDR1 is SNHLY and CDR2 is FYNNEI. The CDR3 runs to 13 residues. CDR3 bases: TGTGCCACCAGACCGACTAGAACCTACGAGCAGTACTTC. Its translation: CATRPTRTYEQYF.

This chain joins TRBV27 and TRBJ2-1; possible D gene TRBD2, 5 bases. V was clipped by 5 bases and J by 3 bases, with 8 bases between them. CDR3 length equals 13 residues. Germline assignment: CDR1 MNHEY and CDR2 SMNVEV (reference sequence). For the CDR3, the DNA is TGTGCCAGCAGTGGCCGGGGCTACAATGAGCAGTTCTTC. Its translation is CASSGRGYNEQFF.

Worth noting for this clone: Different DNA sequences within this sample yield the same CDR3. J is TRBJ1-1 and V is TRBV10-3; D is undetermined. The CDR3 length is 14 residues. The germline gives CDR1 ENHRY, CDR2 SYGVKD. Trimming pared 0 bases from V and 4 bases from J, leaving 9 bases between. The CDR3 region has the DNA TGTGCCATCAGTGAGTCCGGAGGGCGCACTGAAGCTTTCTTT. This codes for CAISESGGRTEAFF.

This rearrangement joins TRBV6-4 to TRBJ1-5, with D unresolved. Germline-derived CDR1 and CDR2 are MRHNA and SNTAGT. V lost 2 bases, J lost 10 bases, and 15 bases lay in between. The CDR3 totals 14 residues. The CDR3 DNA reads TGTGCCAGCAGTGACCGCCGGGAGCCAGACCCCCAGCATTTT. Translation: CASSDRREPDPQHF.

The rearrangement uses TRBV29-1 and TRBJ2-5; D remains ambiguous. The CDR3 runs to 12 residues. Germline V gene sequence: CDR1 SQVTM, CDR2 ANQGSEA. Trimming shortened V by 1 base and J by 4 bases, and 7 bases separated the two germline ends. CDR3 region: CSVEGTPETQYF. The CDR3 nucleotides are TGCAGCGTTGAAGGGACCCCAGAGACCCAGTACTTC.

V usage is TRBV7-3 and J usage is TRBJ2-7; 9 nucleotides match TRBD1. The CDR3 is 15 amino acids. Germline V gene lookup returns CDR1 SGHTA and CDR2 FQGTGA. Trimming removed 5 bases from V and 5 bases from J; junction bases left unmatched: 10. The CDR3 DNA sequence: TGTGCCAGCAGCGCAACGGGACAGGGCATCGACGAGCAGTACTTC. This translates into CASSATGQGIDEQYF.

This chain joins TRBV2 and TRBJ2-6, with TRBD1 matching over 9 bases. Germline assignment: CDR1 SNHLY and CDR2 FYNNEI. Trimming cost V 5 bases and J 0 bases; bases outside gene matches: 5. The CDR3 is made up of 17 amino acids. Here the CDR3 DNA reads TGTGCCAGCAGTCTCGGGACAGGGATCTCTGGGGCCAACGTCCTGACTTTC. It specifies CASSLGTGISGANVLTF.

This chain uses TRBV7-9 with TRBJ1-6; D may be TRBD1 (6 bases). Germline values: CDR1 SEHNR, CDR2 FQNEAQ (reference sequence). CDR3 length equals 14 residues. V lost 6 bases and J 8 bases, leaving 14 bases between the germline ends. CDR3 in amino acids: CASSPQGSDSPLHF. The CDR3 coding sequence is TGTGCCAGCAGTCCACAGGGCTCCGATTCACCCCTCCACTTT.

This sequence joins TRBV28 and TRBJ2-1, with TRBD2 matching over 10 bases. Per germline, CDR1 MDHEN and CDR2 SYDVKM. Trimming removed 3 bases from V and 3 bases from J; junction bases left unmatched: 2. The length of the CDR3 is 15 residues. The CDR3 nucleotides are TGTGCCAGCAGTTTTAGGACTAGCGGCTACAATGAGCAGTTCTTC. Residues: CASSFRTSGYNEQFF. Supplemented by reference TRBV28 and TRBJ2-1, the full variable domain reads DVKVTQSSRYLVKRTGEKVFLECVQDMDHENMFWYRQDPGLGLRLIYFSYDVKMKEKGDIPEGYSVSREKKERFSLILESASTNQTSMYLCASSFRTSGYNEQFFGPGTRLTVL.

The rearrangement uses TRBV30 and TRBJ2-3, with 11 bases lining up with TRBD2. After removal of 3 bases from V and 4 bases from J, the junction contained 6 bases not matched to a gene. The germline V gene has CDR1 GTSNPN and CDR2 SVGIG (reference sequence). The CDR3 length is 15 residues. This CDR3 is CAWSLLAGVSDTQYF. The CDR3, as DNA: TGTGCCTGGAGCCTACTAGCGGGAGTTTCAGATACGCAGTATTTT.

This chain links TRBV27 with TRBJ1-2, with D possibly TRBD1 on 5 matching bases. Trimming took 2 bases from V and 4 from J, leaving 11 bases between them. The CDR3 is 14 amino acids. Germline loops: CDR1 MNHEY, CDR2 SMNVEV (reference sequence). CDR3 sequence reads: CASSLQGSGYGYTF. The DNA for the CDR3 is TGTGCCAGCAGTTTACAGGGTTCGGGCTATGGCTACACCTTC.

The J gene is TRBJ1-1, the V gene TRBV18; no clear D. The CDR3 spans 13 residues. Germline CDR1 reads KGHSH; CDR2 reads LQKENI. The V gene lost 6 bases and the J gene lost 1 base, with 9 bases spanning the gap. The CDR3 DNA reads as TGTGCCAGCTCCGTTGACAAGAACACTGAAGCTTTCTTT. It encodes CASSVDKNTEAFF. Variable domain in full (rest from reference TRBV18 and TRBJ1-1): NAGVMQNPRHLVRRRGQEARLRCSPMKGHSHVYWYRQLPEEGLKFMVYLQKENIIDESGMPKERFSAEFPKEGPSILRIQQVVRGDSAAYFCASSVDKNTEAFFGQGTRLTVV.

The rearrangement uses TRBV27 and TRBJ2-1, with 9 bases matching TRBD1. The CDR3 totals 13 residues. J gave up 14 bases and V 2 bases, and 7 bases lay outside the gene matches. Germline V gene lookup returns CDR1 MNHEY and CDR2 SMNVEV (reference sequence). CDR3 DNA: TGTGCCAGCAGTTTAGGGGACAGGGAGGAGAAGTTCTTC. It specifies CASSLGDREEKFF.

The V call is TRBV9, the J call TRBJ2-1, with D unclear. The V end lost 0 bases, the J end lost 7 bases, and 8 bases lay between the germline ends. The CDR3 contains 13 residues. Germline CDR1 is SGDLS and CDR2 is YYNGEE. The CDR3 DNA reads as TGTGCCAGCAGCGTAGCTCTCTGGAATGAGCAGTTCTTC. Its translation is CASSVALWNEQFF.

The J gene is TRBJ2-1, the V gene TRBV14; 7 bases are a match to TRBD2. The CDR3 covers 15 residues. J was trimmed by 2 bases and V by 1 base; bases with no gene match: 2. Looked up from germline, CDR1 is SGHDN and CDR2 is FVKESK. CDR3 sequence reads: CASSQAGGAYNEQFF. The CDR3 DNA sequence: TGTGCCAGCAGCCAAGCGGGAGGTGCCTACAATGAGCAGTTCTTC.